The 16 T cell receptor beta chains reported below all come from one sample, sequenced in a study of cytomegalovirus exposure and HLA in healthy donors. PCR employed 60 Vbeta and 13 Jbeta primers. This table comes from immunoSEQ multiplex PCR, and its TCRdb copy is limited to in-frame clones, with some not included. The table shows about 98,000 clones, with about 62% occurring only once. The source material was PBMCs. All receptors derive from a human donor in good health.

The chain couples TRBV4-1 to TRBJ2-1; 8 positions agree with TRBD2. CDR1 and CDR2 (germline): MGHRA, YSYEKL. V shed 0 bases and J 4 bases; nucleotides not matched to a gene: 11. This CDR3 region has 18 residues. For the CDR3, the DNA is TGCGCCAGCAGCCAAGATCGTCTAGCGGGTGAAATTTACAATGAGCAGTTCTTC. This gives the protein CASSQDRLAGEIYNEQFF.

This sequence joins TRBV5-1 and TRBJ2-5; TRBD2 agrees at 13 bases. V lost 4 bases and J lost 6; bases outside the gene matches: 6. There are 15 residues in the CDR3. Looked up from germline, CDR1 is SGHRS and CDR2 is YFSETQ. DNA for the CDR3: TGCGCCAGCAGCAGGGGACTAGCGGGGTCGAAGACCCAGTACTTC. Its translation: CASSRGLAGSKTQYF.

As concerns this clone: This same CDR3 is encoded by further DNA sequences in the sample. The V call is TRBV6-5, the J call TRBJ2-1; D might be TRBD2 (5 bases). Germline V gene lookup returns CDR1 MNHEY and CDR2 SVGAGI. The CDR3 totals 15 residues. Between the trimmed V and J ends, which lost 2 bases and 7 bases, there was a span of 15 bases. The CDR3: CASSYVQSGGNEQFF. The DNA of the CDR3 is TGTGCCAGCAGTTACGTTCAGAGCGGAGGAAATGAGCAGTTCTTC.

The V and J genes are TRBV5-8 and TRBJ1-1, with D maybe TRBD1 (5 bases). This CDR3 is built from 12 residues. Trimming cost V 1 base and J 4 bases, with 5 bases left between them. CDR1 is SGHTS and CDR2 is YDEGEE in the germline V gene. The chain's CDR3 is CASSLRGTEAFF. In DNA, the CDR3 is TGTGCCAGCAGCTTGAGGGGCACTGAAGCTTTCTTT.

CDR3 sequence: CASRLGSYRGANQPQHF. CDR3 bases: TGTGCCAGCAGACTTGGGTCTTACAGGGGTGCGAATCAGCCCCAGCATTTT. The chain recombines TRBV28 with TRBJ1-5; 7 nucleotides align to TRBD1. The CDR3 runs to 17 residues. V was clipped by 6 bases and J by 4 bases; unmatched bases: 15. CDR1 and CDR2 (germline): MDHEN, SYDVKM.

This clone has only one observation. The chain is built from TRBV27 and TRBJ2-3, with TRBD1 matching over 9 bases. From germline, CDR1 is MNHEY and CDR2 SMNVEV (reference sequence). V lost 7 bases to trimming and J lost 1 base; unmatched junction nucleotides: 12. The CDR3 is made up of 17 amino acids. In nucleotides, the CDR3 is TGTGCCAGCATTCTAAAACCCGGGACAGGGCGCACAGATACGCAGTATTTT. It encodes CASILKPGTGRTDTQYF.

This clone appeared a few times. V usage is TRBV27 and J usage is TRBJ2-7; 9 bases agree with TRBD1. The V and J ends lost 5 bases and 2 bases, in that order; junction bases with no gene match: 7. The CDR3 extends over 15 amino acids. Germline V gives CDR1 MNHEY, CDR2 SMNVEV (reference sequence). The CDR3 nucleotides read TGTGCCAGCAGTCCAGCCGGGACAGGGCCCTACGAGCAGTACTTC. Encoded protein: CASSPAGTGPYEQYF.

The rearrangement joins TRBV7-2 to TRBJ2-5; D is unclear. This CDR3 has 13 residues. Germline assignment: CDR1 SGHTA and CDR2 FQGNSA. Trimming took 4 bases from V and 4 from J, leaving 10 bases between them. The CDR3 nucleotides read TGTGCCAGCAGCTCGGCGTCAGGAGAGACCCAGTACTTC. It specifies CASSSASGETQYF.

This chain joins TRBV30 and TRBJ2-1; possibly TRBD2 for D (5 bases). CDR1 and CDR2 from the germline V gene are GTSNPN and SVGIG (reference sequence). The CDR3 has 14 residues. V was clipped by 7 bases and J by 0 bases, with 13 bases between them. The CDR3 DNA reads TGTGCCTCCAGCGGAGCCCTCTCCTACAATGAGCAGTTCTTC. It yields the protein CASSGALSYNEQFF.

This clone was found once. V is TRBV27 and J is TRBJ2-7; maybe TRBD2 (5 bases). The germline V gene has CDR1 MNHEY and CDR2 SMNVEV (reference sequence). V dropped 2 bases and J dropped 2 bases, with 13 bases sitting between them. The CDR3 is made up of 15 amino acids. CDR3 in amino acids: CASSLEGEGPYEQYF. CDR3 nucleotides: TGTGCCAGCAGTTTAGAGGGTGAGGGCCCCTACGAGCAGTACTTC.

The V and J genes are TRBV10-3 and TRBJ2-2; a weak D match, TRBD2 (7 bases). Trimming took off 8 bases at V and 4 bases at J, with 17 bases between the two ends. Germline V CDR1 and CDR2: ENHRY, SYGVKD. There are 15 residues in the CDR3. The CDR3 here is CAIRSGGAVTGELFF. Written as DNA, the CDR3 is TGTGCCATCCGGAGTGGGGGGGCGGTCACCGGGGAGCTGTTTTTT.

This clone was counted between two and nine times. The rearrangement uses TRBV19 and TRBJ2-7, with 10 nucleotides matching TRBD1. The V gene end was trimmed by 6 bases and the J gene end by 7 bases; junction bases not matched to a gene: 12. Per the germline V gene, CDR1 is LNHDA and CDR2 is SQIVND (reference sequence). This CDR3 comprises 15 residues. CDR3 bases: TGTGCCAGTAGCCGCGCCGGGACAGGGGTGACTGAGCAGTACTTC. Encoded protein: CASSRAGTGVTEQYF.

The rearrangement joins TRBV9 to TRBJ1-2, with D perhaps matching TRBD1 (6 bases). The CDR3 is made up of 13 amino acids. CDR1 is SGDLS, CDR2 YYNGEE, per germline. V lost 1 base, J lost 2 bases, and 6 bases lay in between. As DNA, the CDR3 is TGTGCCAGCAGCGTAAGGGGGAACTATGGCTACACCTTC. Protein product: CASSVRGNYGYTF.

The V gene is TRBV2, the J gene TRBJ2-7, with a weak D call TRBD1 (5 bases). This CDR3 is 14 amino acids long. Looked up from germline, CDR1 is SNHLY and CDR2 is FYNNEI. The germline V and J ends were trimmed by 7 bases and 6 bases, with 19 bases remaining between them. CDR3 protein: CASTHGGSQGEQYF. DNA for the CDR3: TGTGCCAGCACTCACGGTGGAAGCCAGGGCGAGCAGTACTTC. Variable domain in full (rest from reference TRBV2 and TRBJ2-7): EPEVTQTPSHQVTQMGQEVILRCVPISNHLYFYWYRQILGQKVEFLVSFYNNEISEKSEIFDDQFSVERPDGSNFTLKIRSTKLEDSAMYFCASTHGGSQGEQYFGPGTRLTVT.

This clone was found a few times. The V gene is TRBV6-6, the J gene TRBJ1-2; 10 bases are a match to TRBD1. The ends lost 6 bases at V and 6 bases at J; junction bases unmatched: 4. There are 13 residues in the CDR3. Germline values: CDR1 MNHNY, CDR2 SVGAGI (reference sequence). CDR3 residues: CASRYGTGDGYTF. The CDR3 bases are TGTGCCAGCAGATACGGGACAGGGGATGGCTACACCTTC.

The V gene is TRBV4-1, the J gene TRBJ2-1; D not resolved. CDR3 length: 11 amino acids. Trimming cost V 0 bases and J 16 bases, with 10 bases left between them. CDR1 and CDR2 from the germline V gene are MGHRA and YSYEKL. For the CDR3, the DNA is TGCGCCAGCAGCCAAGATGGGCTGCCTTTCTTC. This sequence encodes CASSQDGLPFF.